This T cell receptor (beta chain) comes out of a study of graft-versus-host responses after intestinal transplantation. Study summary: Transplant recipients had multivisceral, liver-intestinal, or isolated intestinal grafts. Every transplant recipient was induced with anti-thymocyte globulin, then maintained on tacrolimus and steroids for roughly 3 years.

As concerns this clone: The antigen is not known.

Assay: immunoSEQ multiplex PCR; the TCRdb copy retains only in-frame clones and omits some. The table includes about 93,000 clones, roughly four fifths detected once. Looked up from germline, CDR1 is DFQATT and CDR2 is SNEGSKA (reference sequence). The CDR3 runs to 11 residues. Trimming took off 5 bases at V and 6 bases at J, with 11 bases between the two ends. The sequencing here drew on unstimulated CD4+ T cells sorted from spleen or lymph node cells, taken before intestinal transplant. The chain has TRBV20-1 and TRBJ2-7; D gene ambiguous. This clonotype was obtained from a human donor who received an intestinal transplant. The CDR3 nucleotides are TGCAGTGCTCGCAGCGTTAGCGAGCAGTACTTC. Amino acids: CSARSVSEQYF.